This record looks at one T cell receptor beta chain sequence and its context. Its antigen is currently unknown. The PCR was carried out with 60 Vbeta primers and 13 Jbeta primers. Here immunoSEQ multiplex PCR was the method, and the copy in TCRdb shows in-frame clones only, minus some. The repertoire holds some 70,000 clones, with around 80% as singletons. This record comes from a study of cytomegalovirus exposure and HLA in healthy donors. Study information: An analysis done earlier identified 117 million unique TCR beta sequences from approximately 200 million T cells. Study-wide results and limits: A later analysis reportedly found that, within productive TCRs, an Asian-associated ancestry cluster had fewer N-insertions than the mean observed across the approximately 690 donors. A prior analysis recorded that most TCR beta V segments were productive about 87% or about 30% of the time.

The receptor was isolated from a man in his fifties in good health and CMV-seronegative. Input material: PBMCs.

The CDR3 DNA reads as TGTGCCAGCAGCTTAAACCACCCAGAAATCTACGAGCAGTACTTC. Its translation is CASSLNHPEIYEQYF. This chain joins TRBV7-9 and TRBJ2-7; D uncertain. V lost 2 bases to trimming and J lost 3 bases, with 14 bases between them. This CDR3 is built from 15 residues. Germline loops: CDR1 SEHNR, CDR2 FQNEAQ (reference sequence).